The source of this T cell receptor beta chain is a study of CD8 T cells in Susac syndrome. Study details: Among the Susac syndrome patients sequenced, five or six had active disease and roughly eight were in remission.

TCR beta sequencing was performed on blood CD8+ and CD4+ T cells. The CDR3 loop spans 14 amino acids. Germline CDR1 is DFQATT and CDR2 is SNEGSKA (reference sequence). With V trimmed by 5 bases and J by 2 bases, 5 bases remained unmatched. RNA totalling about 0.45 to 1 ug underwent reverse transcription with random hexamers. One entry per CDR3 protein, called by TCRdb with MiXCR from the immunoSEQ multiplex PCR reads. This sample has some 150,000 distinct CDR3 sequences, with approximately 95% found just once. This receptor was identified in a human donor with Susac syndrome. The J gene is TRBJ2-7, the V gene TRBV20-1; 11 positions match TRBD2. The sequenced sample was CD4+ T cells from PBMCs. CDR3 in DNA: TGCAGTGCTCTCCCTAGCGGGAGGACCTACGAGCAGTACTTC. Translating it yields CSALPSGRTYEQYF.